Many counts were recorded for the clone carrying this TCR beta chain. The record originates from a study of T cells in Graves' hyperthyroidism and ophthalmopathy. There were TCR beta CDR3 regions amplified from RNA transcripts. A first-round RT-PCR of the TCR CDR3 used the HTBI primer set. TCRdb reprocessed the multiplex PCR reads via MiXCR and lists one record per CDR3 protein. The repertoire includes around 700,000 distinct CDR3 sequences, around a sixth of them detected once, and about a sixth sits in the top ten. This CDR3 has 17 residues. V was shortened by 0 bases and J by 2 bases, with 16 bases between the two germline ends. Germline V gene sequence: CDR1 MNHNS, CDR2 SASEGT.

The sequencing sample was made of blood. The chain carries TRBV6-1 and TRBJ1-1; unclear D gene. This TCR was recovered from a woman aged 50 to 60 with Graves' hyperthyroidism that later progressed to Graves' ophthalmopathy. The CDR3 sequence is CASSEAVWEVRNTEAFF. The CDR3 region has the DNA TGTGCCAGCAGTGAAGCAGTTTGGGAAGTTAGAAACACTGAAGCTTTCTTT.